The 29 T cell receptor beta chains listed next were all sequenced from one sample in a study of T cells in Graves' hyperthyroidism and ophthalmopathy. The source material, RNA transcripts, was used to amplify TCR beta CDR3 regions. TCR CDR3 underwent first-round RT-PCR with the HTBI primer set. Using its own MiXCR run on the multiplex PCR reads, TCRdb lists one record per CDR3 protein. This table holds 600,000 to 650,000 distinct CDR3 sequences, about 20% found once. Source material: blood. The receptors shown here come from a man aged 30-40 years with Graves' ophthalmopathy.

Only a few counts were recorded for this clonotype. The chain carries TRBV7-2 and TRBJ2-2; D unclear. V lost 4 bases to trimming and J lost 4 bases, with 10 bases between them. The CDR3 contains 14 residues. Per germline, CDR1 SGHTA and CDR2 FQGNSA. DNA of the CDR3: TGTGCCAGCAGCTCCGAGTGGGGCACCGGGGAGCTGTTTTTT. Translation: CASSSEWGTGELFF.

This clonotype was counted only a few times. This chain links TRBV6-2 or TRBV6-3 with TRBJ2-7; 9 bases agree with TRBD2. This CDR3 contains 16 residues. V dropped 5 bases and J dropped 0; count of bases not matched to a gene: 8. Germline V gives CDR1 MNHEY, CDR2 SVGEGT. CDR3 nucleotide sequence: TGTGCCAGCAGTGATTTCCTAGCGGGGTTCTCCTACGAGCAGTACTTC. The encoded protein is CASSDFLAGFSYEQYF.

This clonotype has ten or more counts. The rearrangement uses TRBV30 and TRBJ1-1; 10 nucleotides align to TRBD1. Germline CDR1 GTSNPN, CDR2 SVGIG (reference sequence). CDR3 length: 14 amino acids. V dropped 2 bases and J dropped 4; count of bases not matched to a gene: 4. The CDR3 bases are TGTGCCTGGAGTCGGACAGGGGGAGGCACTGAAGCTTTCTTT. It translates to CAWSRTGGGTEAFF.

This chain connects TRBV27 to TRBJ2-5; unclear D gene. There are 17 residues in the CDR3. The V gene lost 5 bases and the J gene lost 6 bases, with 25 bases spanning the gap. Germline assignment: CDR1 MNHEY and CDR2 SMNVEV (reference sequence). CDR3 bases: TGTGCCAGCAGTCCCTTCAACCAGGTACGGGTCCCCAAGACCCAGTACTTC. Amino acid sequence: CASSPFNQVRVPKTQYF.

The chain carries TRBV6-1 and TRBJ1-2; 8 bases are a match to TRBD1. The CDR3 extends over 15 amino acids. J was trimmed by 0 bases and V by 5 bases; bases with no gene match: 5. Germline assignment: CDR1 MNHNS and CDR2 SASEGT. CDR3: CASSTGQGANYGYTF. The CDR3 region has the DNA TGTGCCAGCAGTACCGGACAGGGCGCTAACTATGGCTACACCTTC.

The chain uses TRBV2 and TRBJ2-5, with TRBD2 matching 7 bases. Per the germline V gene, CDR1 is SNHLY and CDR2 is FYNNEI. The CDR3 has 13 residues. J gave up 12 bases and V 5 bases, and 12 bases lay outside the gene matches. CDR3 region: CASSSRREAGKYF. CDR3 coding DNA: TGTGCCAGCAGTTCGAGACGGGAGGCCGGGAAGTACTTC.

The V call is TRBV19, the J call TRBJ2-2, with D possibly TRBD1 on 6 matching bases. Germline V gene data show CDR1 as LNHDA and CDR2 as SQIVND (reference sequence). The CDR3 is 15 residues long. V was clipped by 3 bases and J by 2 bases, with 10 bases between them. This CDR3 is CASSMAGVNTGELFF. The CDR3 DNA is TGTGCCAGTAGTATGGCAGGGGTAAACACCGGGGAGCTGTTTTTT.

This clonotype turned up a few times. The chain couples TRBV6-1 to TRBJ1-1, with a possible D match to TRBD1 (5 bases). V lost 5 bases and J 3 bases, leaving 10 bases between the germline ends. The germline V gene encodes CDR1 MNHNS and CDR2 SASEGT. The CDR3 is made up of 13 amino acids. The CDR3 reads CASSYSRDTEAFF. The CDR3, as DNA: TGTGCCAGCAGTTATAGCAGGGACACTGAAGCTTTCTTT.

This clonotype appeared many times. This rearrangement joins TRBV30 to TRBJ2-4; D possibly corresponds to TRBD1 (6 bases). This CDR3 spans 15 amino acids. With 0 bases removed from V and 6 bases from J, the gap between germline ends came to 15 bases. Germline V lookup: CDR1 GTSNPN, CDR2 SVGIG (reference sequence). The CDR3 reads CAWSVIQGYRNIQYF. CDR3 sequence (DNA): TGTGCCTGGAGTGTAATACAGGGTTACCGAAACATTCAGTACTTC.

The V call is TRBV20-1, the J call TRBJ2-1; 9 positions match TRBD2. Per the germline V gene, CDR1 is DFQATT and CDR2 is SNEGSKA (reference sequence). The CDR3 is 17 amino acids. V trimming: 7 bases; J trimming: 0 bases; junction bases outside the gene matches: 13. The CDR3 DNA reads TGCAGTGTAGAGGCTAGCGGGGCCCCGAGCTCCTACAATGAGCAGTTCTTC. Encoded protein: CSVEASGAPSSYNEQFF.

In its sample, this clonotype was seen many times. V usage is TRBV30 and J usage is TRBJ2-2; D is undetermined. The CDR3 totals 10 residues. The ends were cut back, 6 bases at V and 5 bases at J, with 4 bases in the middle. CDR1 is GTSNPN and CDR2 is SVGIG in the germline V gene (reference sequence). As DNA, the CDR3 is TGTGCCTGTCGGACCGGGGAGCTGTTTTTT. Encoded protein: CACRTGELFF.

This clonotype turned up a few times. The CDR3 sequence is CASSPSGLAGGTEAGELFF. The CDR3 coding sequence is TGTGCCAGCAGCCCCTCCGGACTAGCGGGAGGGACGGAAGCCGGGGAGCTGTTTTTT. The chain joins TRBV11-2 to TRBJ2-2, with 15 bases aligning to TRBD2. Germline trimming cut 5 bases from V and 6 bases from J; bases unmatched to any gene: 13. This CDR3 is built from 19 residues. CDR1 SGHAT and CDR2 FQNNGV come from the germline V gene.

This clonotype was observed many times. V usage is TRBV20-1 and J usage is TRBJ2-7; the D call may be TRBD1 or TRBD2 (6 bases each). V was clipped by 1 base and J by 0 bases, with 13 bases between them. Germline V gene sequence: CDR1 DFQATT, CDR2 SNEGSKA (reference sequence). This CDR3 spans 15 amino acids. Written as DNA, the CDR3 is TGCAGTGCTAGAGGGCGGGACACCGCCTCCTACGAGCAGTACTTC. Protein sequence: CSARGRDTASYEQYF.

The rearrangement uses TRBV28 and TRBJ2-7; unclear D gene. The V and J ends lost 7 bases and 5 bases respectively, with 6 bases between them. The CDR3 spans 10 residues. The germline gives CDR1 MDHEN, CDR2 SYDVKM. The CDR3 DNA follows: TGTGCCAGCAACCCCCACGAGCAGTACTTC. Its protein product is CASNPHEQYF.

The CDR3 loop reads CSVQGLAVLSSYNEQFF. CDR3 bases: TGCAGCGTTCAGGGACTAGCGGTCCTTAGCTCCTACAATGAGCAGTTCTTC. The V gene is TRBV29-1, the J gene TRBJ2-1; 11 nucleotides line up with TRBD2. CDR1 and CDR2 from the germline V gene are SQVTM and ANQGSEA. The CDR3 consists of 17 residues. V shed 5 bases and J 0 bases; nucleotides not matched to a gene: 9.

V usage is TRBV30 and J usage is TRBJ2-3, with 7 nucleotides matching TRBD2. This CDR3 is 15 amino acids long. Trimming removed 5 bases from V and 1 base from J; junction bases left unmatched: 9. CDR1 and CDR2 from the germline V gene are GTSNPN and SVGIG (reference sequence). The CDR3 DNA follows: TGTGCCTGGTCCGGCCCCACTAGCGGCACAGATACGCAGTATTTT. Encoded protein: CAWSGPTSGTDTQYF.

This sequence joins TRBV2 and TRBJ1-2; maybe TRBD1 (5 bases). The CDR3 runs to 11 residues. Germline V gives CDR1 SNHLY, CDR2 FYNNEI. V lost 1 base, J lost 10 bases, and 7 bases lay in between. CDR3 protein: CASSEVGTYTF. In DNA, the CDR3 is TGTGCCAGCAGTGAAGTGGGGACCTACACCTTC.

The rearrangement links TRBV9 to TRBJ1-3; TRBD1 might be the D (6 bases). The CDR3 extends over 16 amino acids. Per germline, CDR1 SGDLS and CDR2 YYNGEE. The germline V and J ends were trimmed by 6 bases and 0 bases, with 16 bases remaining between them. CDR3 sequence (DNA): TGTGCCAGCACCAGAGGAGGGGGGATCTCTGGAAACACCATATATTTT. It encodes CASTRGGGISGNTIYF.

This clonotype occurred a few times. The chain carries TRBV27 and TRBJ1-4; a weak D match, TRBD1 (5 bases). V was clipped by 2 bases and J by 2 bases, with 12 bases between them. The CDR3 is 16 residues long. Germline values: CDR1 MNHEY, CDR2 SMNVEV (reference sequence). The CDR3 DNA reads TGTGCCAGCAGTTTAAATGGGGGAGCCACTAATGAAAAACTGTTTTTT. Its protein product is CASSLNGGATNEKLFF.

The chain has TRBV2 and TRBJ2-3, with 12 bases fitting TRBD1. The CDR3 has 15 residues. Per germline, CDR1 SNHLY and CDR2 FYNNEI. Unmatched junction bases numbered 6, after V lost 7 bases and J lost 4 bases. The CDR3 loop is CASTGTGGRADTQYF. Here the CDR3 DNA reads TGTGCCAGCACCGGGACAGGGGGCAGGGCAGATACGCAGTATTTT.

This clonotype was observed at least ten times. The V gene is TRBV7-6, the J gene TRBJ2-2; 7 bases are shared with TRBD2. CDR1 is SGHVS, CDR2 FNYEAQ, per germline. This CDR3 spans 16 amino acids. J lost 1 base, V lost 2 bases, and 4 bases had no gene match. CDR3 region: CASSLRPSGNTGELFF. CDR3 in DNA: TGTGCCAGCAGCTTAAGGCCTAGCGGGAACACCGGGGAGCTGTTTTTT.

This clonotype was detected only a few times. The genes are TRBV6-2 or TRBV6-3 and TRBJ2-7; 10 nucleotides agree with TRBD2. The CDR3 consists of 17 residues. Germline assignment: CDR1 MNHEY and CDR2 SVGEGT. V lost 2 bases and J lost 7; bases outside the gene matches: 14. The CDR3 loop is CASSYPWTSGAFWEQYF. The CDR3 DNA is TGTGCCAGCAGTTACCCTTGGACTAGCGGTGCGTTTTGGGAGCAGTACTTC.

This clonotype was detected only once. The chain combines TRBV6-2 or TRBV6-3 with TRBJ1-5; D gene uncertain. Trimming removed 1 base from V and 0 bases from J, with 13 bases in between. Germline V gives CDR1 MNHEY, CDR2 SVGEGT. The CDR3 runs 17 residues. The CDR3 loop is CASSYFWRPYSNQPQHF. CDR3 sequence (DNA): TGTGCCAGCAGTTACTTTTGGCGACCGTATAGCAATCAGCCCCAGCATTTT.

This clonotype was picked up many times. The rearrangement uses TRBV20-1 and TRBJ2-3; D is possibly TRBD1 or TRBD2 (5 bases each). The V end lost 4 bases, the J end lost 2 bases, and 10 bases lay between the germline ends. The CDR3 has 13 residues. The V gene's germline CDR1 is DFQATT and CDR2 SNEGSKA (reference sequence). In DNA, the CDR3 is TGCAGTGCTACGGGACGAGACACAGATACGCAGTATTTT. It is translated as CSATGRDTDTQYF.

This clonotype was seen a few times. CDR3 sequence (DNA): TGTGCCAGCTCACCCCAGCAGATAGGAGAAACCGGGGAGCTGTTTTTT. It translates to CASSPQQIGETGELFF. The gene calls are TRBV18 and TRBJ2-2; D not resolved. Germline-derived CDR1 and CDR2 are KGHSH and LQKENI. CDR3 length: 16 residues. V was trimmed by 3 bases and J by 5 bases, leaving 16 bases between them.

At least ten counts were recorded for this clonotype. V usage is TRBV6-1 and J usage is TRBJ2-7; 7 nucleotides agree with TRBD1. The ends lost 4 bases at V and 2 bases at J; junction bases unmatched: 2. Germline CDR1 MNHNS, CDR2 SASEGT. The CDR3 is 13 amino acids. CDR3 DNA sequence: TGTGCCAGCAGTGTCGACAGGGCCTACGAGCAGTACTTC. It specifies CASSVDRAYEQYF.

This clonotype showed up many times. CDR3 region: CASRRLQGEDYNEQFF. The CDR3 DNA is TGTGCCAGCAGACGTCTGCAGGGGGAGGACTACAATGAGCAGTTCTTC. The genes are TRBV28 and TRBJ2-1; possible D gene TRBD1, 7 bases. The CDR3 is made up of 16 amino acids. From germline, CDR1 is MDHEN and CDR2 SYDVKM. Between the trimmed V and J ends, which lost 6 bases and 3 bases, there was a span of 18 bases. Combining the CDR3 with reference TRBV28 and TRBJ2-1 gives the whole variable domain DVKVTQSSRYLVKRTGEKVFLECVQDMDHENMFWYRQDPGLGLRLIYFSYDVKMKEKGDIPEGYSVSREKKERFSLILESASTNQTSMYLCASRRLQGEDYNEQFFGPGTRLTVL.

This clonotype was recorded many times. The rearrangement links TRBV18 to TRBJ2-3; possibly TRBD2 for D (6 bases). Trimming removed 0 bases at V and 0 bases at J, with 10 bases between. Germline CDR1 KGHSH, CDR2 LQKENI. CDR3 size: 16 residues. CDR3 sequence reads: CASSPPTGTSTDTQYF. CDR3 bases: TGTGCCAGCTCACCACCGACGGGGACTAGCACAGATACGCAGTATTTT.

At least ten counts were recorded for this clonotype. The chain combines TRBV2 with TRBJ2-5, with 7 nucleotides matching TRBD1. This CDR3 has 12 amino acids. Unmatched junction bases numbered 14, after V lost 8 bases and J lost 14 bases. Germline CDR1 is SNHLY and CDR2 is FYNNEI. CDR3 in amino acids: CASYSGLTGKYF. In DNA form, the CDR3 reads TGTGCCAGCTACTCGGGGTTGACAGGGAAATACTTC.